These 20 T cell receptor beta chains were all obtained from the same sample, sequenced in a study of PD-1 blockade in classical Hodgkin lymphoma. Profiled with immunoSEQ multiplex PCR; TCRdb holds only in-frame clones, not every one. Of more than 40,000 clones detected, 85% to 90% appear once; the ten largest clones hold about 9.8%. Relapses following autologous stem cell transplantation were seen in all patients, with brentuximab vedotin exposure varying. Sample: peripheral blood mononuclear cells (PBMCs), taken at baseline. Receptor source: a human donor with classical Hodgkin lymphoma.

This chain connects TRBV28 to TRBJ2-6; maybe TRBD1 (5 bases). The V gene's germline CDR1 is MDHEN and CDR2 SYDVKM. V was shortened by 6 bases and J by 0 bases, with 9 bases between the two germline ends. The CDR3 length is 15 residues. This CDR3 is CASRGRFSGANVLTF. DNA of the CDR3: TGTGCCAGCAGGGGGCGTTTCTCTGGGGCCAACGTCCTGACTTTC.

This clone came up once. The rearrangement links TRBV6-1 to TRBJ2-7, with 8 bases identical to TRBD1. CDR1 is MNHNS, CDR2 SASEGT, per germline. The CDR3 has 15 residues. The V gene end was trimmed by 4 bases and the J gene end by 5 bases; junction bases not matched to a gene: 10. The CDR3 DNA is TGTGCCAGCAGTGCGAGACAGGGGTCAATCAACGAGCAGTACTTC. Translating it yields CASSARQGSINEQYF.

CDR3 sequence: CASRKSTDTQYF. The CDR3 DNA sequence: TGTGCCAGCAGAAAGAGCACAGATACGCAGTATTTT. This chain links TRBV6-5 with TRBJ2-3; D gene uncertain. Trimming removed 6 bases from V and 0 bases from J, with 4 bases in between. The CDR3 has 12 residues. The germline gives CDR1 MNHEY, CDR2 SVGAGI.

The chain recombines TRBV5-1 with TRBJ2-2; 10 positions match TRBD1. J lost 5 bases, V lost 4 bases, and 5 bases had no gene match. The CDR3 length is 15 residues. The V gene's germline CDR1 is SGHRS and CDR2 YFSETQ. CDR3 loop: CASSLGQGNTGELFF. CDR3 DNA sequence: TGCGCCAGCAGCCTGGGACAGGGGAATACCGGGGAGCTGTTTTTT. Full variable domain (rest looked up from reference TRBV5-1 and TRBJ2-2): KAGVTQTPRYLIKTRGQQVTLSCSPISGHRSVSWYQQTPGQGLQFLFEYFSETQRNKGNFPGRFSGRQFSNSRSEMNVSTLELGDSALYLCASSLGQGNTGELFFGEGSRLTVL.

This clone appeared once. The chain carries TRBV28 and TRBJ2-7; TRBD1 aligns across 7 bases. CDR3 length equals 16 residues. The ends lost 5 bases at V and 1 base at J; junction bases unmatched: 11. Per the germline V gene, CDR1 is MDHEN and CDR2 is SYDVKM. The CDR3 region has the DNA TGTGCCAGCAGTCCTAGACAGGGCCTAGGGTCCTACGAGCAGTACTTC. Its protein product is CASSPRQGLGSYEQYF.

This CDR3 is CASSDSGRYETQYF. The CDR3 bases are TGTGCCAGCAGCGATAGCGGGAGATATGAGACCCAGTACTTC. The V gene is TRBV11-1, the J gene TRBJ2-5; 9 nucleotides align to TRBD2. This CDR3 is 14 amino acids long. Per the germline V gene, CDR1 is SGHAT and CDR2 is FQDESV (reference sequence). Trimming cost V 5 bases and J 5 bases; bases outside gene matches: 6.

This chain links TRBV27 with TRBJ1-1; D is unresolved. V shed 9 bases and J shed 3 bases, with 14 bases lying between them. CDR3 length: 13 amino acids. Germline-derived CDR1 and CDR2 are MNHEY and SMNVEV (reference sequence). The CDR3 nucleotides read TGTGCCAGTCAACTGACATCTTACACTGAAGCTTTCTTT. Translating gives CASQLTSYTEAFF.

J is TRBJ2-5 and V is TRBV21-1; the table's D call, TRBD2, has no DNA check behind it. TRBV21-1 is a documented pseudogene. The CDR3 contains 18 residues. The CDR3, as DNA: TGTGCCAGCAGCAAAGGGTCCCTAGCGGAAGGATTATGGGAGACCCAGTACTTC. It is translated as CASSKGSLAEGLWETQYF.

The V and J genes are TRBV6-1 and TRBJ1-5, with 9 bases lining up with TRBD1. From germline, CDR1 is MNHNS and CDR2 SASEGT. The CDR3 loop spans 14 amino acids. The V and J ends lost 7 bases and 7 bases, in that order; junction bases with no gene match: 8. CDR3 region: CASIETGGGQPQHF. CDR3 nucleotide sequence: TGTGCCAGCATAGAAACAGGGGGCGGCCAGCCCCAGCATTTT.

V and J are TRBV19 and TRBJ2-7; D may match TRBD1 or TRBD2 (5 bases each). CDR3 size: 16 residues. V was pared by 8 bases and J by 2 bases, with 22 bases between. Germline CDR1 LNHDA, CDR2 SQIVND (reference sequence). CDR3 loop: CASSAGSGRGTYEQYF. Written as DNA, the CDR3 is TGTGCCAGTTCGGCCGGTTCGGGACGTGGGACCTACGAGCAGTACTTC.

The chain links TRBV4-1 to TRBJ1-2; D unresolved. Trimming shortened V by 4 bases and J by 1 base, and 19 bases separated the two germline ends. Per germline, CDR1 MGHRA and CDR2 YSYEKL. The CDR3 is made up of 17 amino acids. The CDR3 DNA follows: TGCGCCAGCAGCCTAAGGGTGGTCTCCAGTCTTAACTATGGCTACACCTTC. It translates to CASSLRVVSSLNYGYTF.

The DNA for the CDR3 is TGCGCCAGCAGCTTGAGAGGGGCCTACTACGAGCAGTACTTC. It translates to CASSLRGAYYEQYF. This chain links TRBV5-1 with TRBJ2-7, with D perhaps TRBD1 or TRBD2 (5 bases each). The CDR3 consists of 14 residues. V gave up 1 base and J gave up 3 bases, with 11 bases separating them. The germline V gene has CDR1 SGHRS and CDR2 YFSETQ.

The V call is TRBV7-2, the J call TRBJ1-3, with no clear D. CDR3 length: 16 amino acids. The germline CDR1 and CDR2 sequences are SGHTA and FQGNSA. V lost 5 bases and J 3 bases, leaving 17 bases between the germline ends. The CDR3 DNA reads TGTGCCAGCAGCGTAAGGTCGAGCGGCTTTGGAAACACCATATATTTT. Its translation: CASSVRSSGFGNTIYF.

The chain combines TRBV18 with TRBJ2-7; TRBD2 agrees at 8 bases. With V trimmed by 6 bases and J by 3 bases, 4 bases remained unmatched. This CDR3 is 13 amino acids long. Germline CDR1 is KGHSH and CDR2 is LQKENI. In DNA, the CDR3 is TGTGCCAGCTCCCCGCTAGCGGGCTACGAGCAGTACTTC. Translation: CASSPLAGYEQYF.

This chain joins TRBV9 and TRBJ2-1; 8 positions match TRBD2. Germline trimming cut 2 bases from V and 4 bases from J; bases unmatched to any gene: 5. The CDR3 spans 15 residues. Germline V gives CDR1 SGDLS, CDR2 YYNGEE. The CDR3 protein is CASSVQSGGYNEQFF. The CDR3 region has the DNA TGTGCCAGCAGCGTCCAATCGGGAGGGTACAATGAGCAGTTCTTC. Full variable domain (outside the CDR3, taken from reference TRBV9 and TRBJ2-1): DSGVTQTPKHLITATGQRVTLRCSPRSGDLSVYWYQQSLDQGLQFLIQYYNGEERAKGNILERFSAQQFPDLHSELNLSSLELGDSALYFCASSVQSGGYNEQFFGPGTRLTVL.

The chain employs TRBV27 and TRBJ2-3; D might be TRBD1 or TRBD2, each matching 5 bases. CDR3 length: 16 amino acids. In germline, CDR1 is MNHEY, CDR2 SMNVEV (reference sequence). Trimming took 6 bases from V and 1 from J, leaving 17 bases between them. The CDR3 sequence is CASSSYLRDRTDTQYF. In nucleotides, the CDR3 is TGTGCCAGCAGCTCATATCTACGGGACCGCACAGATACGCAGTATTTT.

The chain joins TRBV25-1 to TRBJ2-5; 8 nucleotides align to TRBD2. V shed 4 bases and J 1 base; nucleotides not matched to a gene: 5. The germline V gene encodes CDR1 MGHDK and CDR2 SYGVNS. The CDR3 is 15 amino acids. CDR3 nucleotide sequence: TGTGCCAGCAGTGCATTCGGGGGGGCCCAAGAGACCCAGTACTTC. Translation gives CASSAFGGAQETQYF.

The chain carries TRBV7-8 and TRBJ2-7; D gene unclear. Germline CDR1 is SGHVS and CDR2 is FQNEAQ. Trimming took 3 bases from V and 7 from J, leaving 10 bases between them. CDR3 length equals 12 residues. The CDR3 DNA reads as TGTGCCAGCAGCTTTCTCTGGGCTGAGCAGTACTTC. Translated: CASSFLWAEQYF.

This rearrangement joins TRBV7-9 to TRBJ1-6; 7 bases match TRBD1. The CDR3 sequence is 16 residues long. Germline V gene sequence: CDR1 SEHNR, CDR2 FQNEAQ (reference sequence). Germline trimming cut 4 bases from V and 15 bases from J; bases unmatched to any gene: 18. The CDR3 here is CASSSRQGGLGDDLHF. CDR3 in DNA: TGTGCCAGCAGCTCCCGACAGGGTGGCCTAGGGGATGACCTCCACTTT.

V and J are TRBV10-2 and TRBJ2-2; unclear D gene. Trimming stripped 5 bases from V and 0 bases from J, with 19 bases between. Germline values: CDR1 WSHSY, CDR2 SAAADI. There are 18 residues in the CDR3. The CDR3 bases are TGCGCCAGCAGTCGGTCTCTGATACTTGGGGCGAACACCGGGGAGCTGTTTTTT. This sequence encodes CASSRSLILGANTGELFF.